The clone carrying this TCR beta chain was counted a few times. Germline lookup yields CDR1 SGHNT and CDR2 YYREEE (reference sequence). The CDR3 sequence is 12 residues long. Trimming removed 4 bases from V and 7 bases from J, with 9 bases in between. The data stem from a study of cytomegalovirus exposure and HLA in healthy donors. PCR involved 60 Vbeta and 13 Jbeta primers. Clones were sequenced by immunoSEQ multiplex PCR, and TCRdb holds only the in-frame ones, with some missing. The table records a few hundred thousand clones, 80% to 95% of them present only once. The chain recombines TRBV5-4 with TRBJ2-1; D ambiguous. Sequenced material: PBMCs. This clonotype originated in a girl aged 2-10 years in good health and CMV-seronegative. This chain's CDR3 is CASSPNLNEQFF. CDR3 in DNA: TGTGCCAGCAGCCCCAACCTAAATGAGCAGTTCTTC. The variable domain in full, completed from reference TRBV5-4 and TRBJ2-1, reads ETGVTQSPTHLIKTRGQQVTLRCSSQSGHNTVSWYQQALGQGPQFIFQYYREEENGRGNFPPRFSGLQFPNYSSELNVNALELDDSALYLCASSPNLNEQFFGPGTRLTVL.